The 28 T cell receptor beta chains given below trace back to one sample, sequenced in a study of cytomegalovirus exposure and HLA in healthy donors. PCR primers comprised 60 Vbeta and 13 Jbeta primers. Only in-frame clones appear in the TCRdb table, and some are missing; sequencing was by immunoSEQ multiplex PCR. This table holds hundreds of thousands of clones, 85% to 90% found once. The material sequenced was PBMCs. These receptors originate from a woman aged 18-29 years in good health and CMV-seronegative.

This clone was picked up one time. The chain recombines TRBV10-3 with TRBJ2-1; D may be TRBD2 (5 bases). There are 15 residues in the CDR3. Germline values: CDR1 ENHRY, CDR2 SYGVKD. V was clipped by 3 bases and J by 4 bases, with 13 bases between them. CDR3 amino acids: CAISERGSEYNEQFF. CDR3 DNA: TGTGCCATCAGTGAACGAGGGAGTGAGTACAATGAGCAGTTCTTC.

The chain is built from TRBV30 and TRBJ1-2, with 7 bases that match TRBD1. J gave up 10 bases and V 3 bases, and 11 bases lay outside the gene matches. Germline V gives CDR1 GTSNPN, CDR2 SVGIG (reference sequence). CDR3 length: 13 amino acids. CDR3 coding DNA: TGTGCCTGGAGGGGAAGGGTCAGGGGGGACTACACCTTC. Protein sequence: CAWRGRVRGDYTF.

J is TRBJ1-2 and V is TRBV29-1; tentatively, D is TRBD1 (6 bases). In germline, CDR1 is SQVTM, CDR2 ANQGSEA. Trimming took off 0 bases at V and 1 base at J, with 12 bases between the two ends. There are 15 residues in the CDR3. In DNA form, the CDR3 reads TGCAGCGTTGAAGAAACAGGACAGTTTAACTATGGCTACACCTTC. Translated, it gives CSVEETGQFNYGYTF.

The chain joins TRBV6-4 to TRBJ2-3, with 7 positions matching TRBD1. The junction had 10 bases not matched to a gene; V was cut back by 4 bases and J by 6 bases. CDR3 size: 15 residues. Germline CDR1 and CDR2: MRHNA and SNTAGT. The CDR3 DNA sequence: TGTGCCAGCAGTGTGACTGAGGGGGCATGGGATACGCAGTATTTT. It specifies CASSVTEGAWDTQYF.

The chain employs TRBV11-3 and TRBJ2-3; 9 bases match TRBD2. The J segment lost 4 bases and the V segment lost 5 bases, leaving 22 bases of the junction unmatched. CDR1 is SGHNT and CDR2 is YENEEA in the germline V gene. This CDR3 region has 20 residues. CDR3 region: CASSPYSGSERGESPDTQYF. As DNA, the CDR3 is TGTGCCAGCAGCCCGTACTCCGGGAGCGAGCGGGGGGAGTCACCAGATACGCAGTATTTT.

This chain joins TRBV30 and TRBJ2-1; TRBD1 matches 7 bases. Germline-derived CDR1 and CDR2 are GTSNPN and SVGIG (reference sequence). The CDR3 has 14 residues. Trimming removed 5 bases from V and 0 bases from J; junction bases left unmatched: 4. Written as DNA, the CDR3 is TGTGCCTGGGGGGACAGCTACTCCTACAATGAGCAGTTCTTC. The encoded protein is CAWGDSYSYNEQFF.

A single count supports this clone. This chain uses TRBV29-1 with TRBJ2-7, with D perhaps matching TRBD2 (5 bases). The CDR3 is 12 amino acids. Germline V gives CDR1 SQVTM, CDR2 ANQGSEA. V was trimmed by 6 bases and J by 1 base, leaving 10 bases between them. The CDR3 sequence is CSVGLESYEQYF. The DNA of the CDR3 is TGCAGCGTCGGACTGGAATCCTACGAGCAGTACTTC.

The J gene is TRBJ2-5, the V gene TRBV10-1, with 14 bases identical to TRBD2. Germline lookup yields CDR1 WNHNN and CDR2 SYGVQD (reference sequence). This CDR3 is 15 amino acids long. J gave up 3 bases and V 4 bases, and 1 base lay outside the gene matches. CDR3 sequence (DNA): TGCGCCAGCAGTGGGGGACTAGCGGGGGAAGAGACCCAGTACTTC. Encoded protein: CASSGGLAGEETQYF.

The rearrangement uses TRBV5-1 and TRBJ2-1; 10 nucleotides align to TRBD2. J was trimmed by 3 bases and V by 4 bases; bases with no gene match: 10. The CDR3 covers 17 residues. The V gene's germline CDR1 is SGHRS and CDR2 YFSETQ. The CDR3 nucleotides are TGCGCCAGCAGCCACCAGGCTAGCGGGGGCTACTACAATGAGCAGTTCTTC. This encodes CASSHQASGGYYNEQFF.

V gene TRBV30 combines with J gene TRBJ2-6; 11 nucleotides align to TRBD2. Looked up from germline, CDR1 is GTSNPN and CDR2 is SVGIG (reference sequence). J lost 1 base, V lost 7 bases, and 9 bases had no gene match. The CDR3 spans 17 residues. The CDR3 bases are TGTGCCTACATACCGGGACTAGCGGTGTCTGGGGCCAACGTCCTGACTTTC. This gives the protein CAYIPGLAVSGANVLTF.

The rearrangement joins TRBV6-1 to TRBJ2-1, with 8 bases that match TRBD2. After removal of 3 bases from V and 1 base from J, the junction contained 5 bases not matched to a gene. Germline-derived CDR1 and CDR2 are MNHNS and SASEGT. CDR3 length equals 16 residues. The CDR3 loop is CASSDVAGYSYNEQFF. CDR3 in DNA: TGTGCCAGCAGTGATGTAGCGGGGTATTCCTACAATGAGCAGTTCTTC.

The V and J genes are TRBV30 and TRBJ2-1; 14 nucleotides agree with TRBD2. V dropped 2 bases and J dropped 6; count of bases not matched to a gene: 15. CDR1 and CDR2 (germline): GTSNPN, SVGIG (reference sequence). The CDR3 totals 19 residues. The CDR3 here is CAWSLRTSGGPRATNEQFF. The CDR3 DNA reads TGTGCCTGGAGTTTGAGGACTAGCGGGGGGCCCCGCGCTACCAATGAGCAGTTCTTC.

Here the CDR3 DNA reads TGTGCCAGCTCCACCAGGCCGGGAACTGAAGCTTTCTTT. Amino acid sequence: CASSTRPGTEAFF. The V call is TRBV11-2, the J call TRBJ1-1; D uncertain. V was cut by 8 bases and J by 5 bases, with 15 bases left in between. The CDR3 consists of 13 residues. Germline-derived CDR1 and CDR2 are SGHAT and FQNNGV. Full variable domain (remainder filled in from reference TRBV11-2 and TRBJ1-1): EAGVAQSPRYKIIEKRQSVAFWCNPISGHATLYWYQQILGQGPKLLIQFQNNGVVDDSQLPKDRFSAERLKGVDSTLKIQPAKLEDSAVYLCASSTRPGTEAFFGQGTRLTVV.

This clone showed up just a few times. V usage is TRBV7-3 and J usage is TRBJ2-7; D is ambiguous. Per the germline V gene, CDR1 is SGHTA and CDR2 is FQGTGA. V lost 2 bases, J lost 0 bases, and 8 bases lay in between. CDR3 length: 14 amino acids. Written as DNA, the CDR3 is TGTGCCAGCAGCTTAGCGCTTAGCTCCTACGAGCAGTACTTC. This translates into CASSLALSSYEQYF.

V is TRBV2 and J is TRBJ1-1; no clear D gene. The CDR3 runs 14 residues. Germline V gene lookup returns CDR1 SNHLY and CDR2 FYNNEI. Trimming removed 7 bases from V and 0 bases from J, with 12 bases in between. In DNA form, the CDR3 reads TGTGCCAGCACACGTGATCTACTGAACACTGAAGCTTTCTTT. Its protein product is CASTRDLLNTEAFF. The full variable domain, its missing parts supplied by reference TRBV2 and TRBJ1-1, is EPEVTQTPSHQVTQMGQEVILRCVPISNHLYFYWYRQILGQKVEFLVSFYNNEISEKSEIFDDQFSVERPDGSNFTLKIRSTKLEDSAMYFCASTRDLLNTEAFFGQGTRLTVV.

The CDR3 loop reads CASSSPTRELETQYF. The CDR3 DNA follows: TGTGCCAGCAGCTCCCCGACTAGGGAGTTGGAGACCCAGTACTTC. The chain combines TRBV9 with TRBJ2-5; D is perhaps TRBD2 (6 bases). The CDR3 spans 15 residues. Germline CDR1 is SGDLS and CDR2 is YYNGEE. Trimming removed 4 bases from V and 5 bases from J, with 18 bases in between.

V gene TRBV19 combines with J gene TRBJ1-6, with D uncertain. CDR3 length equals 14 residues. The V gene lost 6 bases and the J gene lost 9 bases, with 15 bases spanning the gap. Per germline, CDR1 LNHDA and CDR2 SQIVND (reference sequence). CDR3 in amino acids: CASSPGITSSPLHF. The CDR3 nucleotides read TGTGCCAGTAGCCCCGGGATCACTTCTTCACCCCTCCACTTT.

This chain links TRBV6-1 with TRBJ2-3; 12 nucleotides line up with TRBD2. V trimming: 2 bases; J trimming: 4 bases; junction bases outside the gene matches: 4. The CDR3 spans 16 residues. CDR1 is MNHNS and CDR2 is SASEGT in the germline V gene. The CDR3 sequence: CASSESLAGGPDTQYF. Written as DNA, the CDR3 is TGTGCCAGCAGTGAATCACTAGCGGGGGGCCCAGATACGCAGTATTTT.

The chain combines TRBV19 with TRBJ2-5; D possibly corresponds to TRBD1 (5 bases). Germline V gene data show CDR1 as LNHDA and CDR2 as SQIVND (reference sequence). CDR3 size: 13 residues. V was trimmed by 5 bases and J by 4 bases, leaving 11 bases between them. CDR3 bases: TGTGCCAGTAGTCCGCAGGGTGGAGAGACCCAGTACTTC. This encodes CASSPQGGETQYF.

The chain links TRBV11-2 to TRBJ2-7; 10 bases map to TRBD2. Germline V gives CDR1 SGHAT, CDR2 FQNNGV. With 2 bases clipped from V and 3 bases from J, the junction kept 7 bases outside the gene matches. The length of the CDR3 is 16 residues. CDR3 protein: CASSLRSLAGVYEQYF. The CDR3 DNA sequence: TGTGCCAGCAGCTTAAGGTCCCTAGCGGGGGTCTACGAGCAGTACTTC.

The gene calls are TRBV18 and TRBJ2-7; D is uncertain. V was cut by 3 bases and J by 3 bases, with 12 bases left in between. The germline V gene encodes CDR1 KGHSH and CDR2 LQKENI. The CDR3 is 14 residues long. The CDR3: CASSPSQPSYEQYF. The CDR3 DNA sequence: TGTGCCAGCTCACCTAGCCAGCCCAGCTACGAGCAGTACTTC.

The CDR3 DNA reads TGTGCCAGCAGCCGGCCCCTCCTCAAGCGGAATGAGCAGTTCTTC. Translation gives CASSRPLLKRNEQFF. The V gene is TRBV4-2, the J gene TRBJ2-1; a weak D match, TRBD2 (5 bases). The CDR3 length is 15 residues. V was cut by 4 bases and J by 7 bases, with 17 bases left in between. CDR1 is LGHNA and CDR2 is YNFKEQ in the germline V gene.

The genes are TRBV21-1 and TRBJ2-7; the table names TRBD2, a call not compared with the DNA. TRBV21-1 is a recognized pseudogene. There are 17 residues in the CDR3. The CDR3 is CASSDLQRLPLSYEQYF. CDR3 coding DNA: TGTGCCAGCAGCGATCTCCAGCGGCTCCCTCTCTCCTACGAGCAGTACTTC.

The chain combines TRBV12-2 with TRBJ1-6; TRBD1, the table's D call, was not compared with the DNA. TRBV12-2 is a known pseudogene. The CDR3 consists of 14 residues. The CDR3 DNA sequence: TGTGCAAGTCGCACCCGGACAGGGAGCTCACCCCTCCACTTT. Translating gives CASRTRTGSSPLHF.

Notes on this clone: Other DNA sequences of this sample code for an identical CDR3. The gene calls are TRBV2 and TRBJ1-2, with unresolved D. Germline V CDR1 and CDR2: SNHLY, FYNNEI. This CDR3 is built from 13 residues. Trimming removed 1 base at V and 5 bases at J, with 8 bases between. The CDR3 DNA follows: TGTGCCAGCAGTGAAGGAGGATATTATGGCTACACCTTC. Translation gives CASSEGGYYGYTF.

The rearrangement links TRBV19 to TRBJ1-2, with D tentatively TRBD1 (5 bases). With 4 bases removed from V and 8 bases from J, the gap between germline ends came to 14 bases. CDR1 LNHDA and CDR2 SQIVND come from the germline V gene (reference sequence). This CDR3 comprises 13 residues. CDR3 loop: CASSTGTMRGYTF. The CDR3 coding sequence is TGTGCCAGTAGTACGGGGACTATGCGGGGCTACACCTTC.

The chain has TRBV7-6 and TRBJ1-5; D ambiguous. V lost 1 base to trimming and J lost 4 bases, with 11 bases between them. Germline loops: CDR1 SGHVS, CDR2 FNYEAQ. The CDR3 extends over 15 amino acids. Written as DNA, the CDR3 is TGTGCCAGCAGCTTAGGGGCAGGAAGTAATCAGCCCCAGCATTTT. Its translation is CASSLGAGSNQPQHF.

CDR3 bases: TGCGCCAGCAGCGTTGGGACAGATGAAGCTTTCTTT. Amino acid sequence: CASSVGTDEAFF. This chain links TRBV5-1 with TRBJ1-1, with 7 bases identical to TRBD1. The junction had 4 bases not matched to a gene; V was cut back by 4 bases and J by 7 bases. Per the germline V gene, CDR1 is SGHRS and CDR2 is YFSETQ. The CDR3 is 12 amino acids.